Below, 2 T cell receptor beta chains from the same sample are listed, as sequenced in a study of T cell responses to AZD1222 COVID-19 vaccine. Repertoires were generated with immunoSEQ multiplex PCR, while TCRdb's copy carries only in-frame clones and drops some. The sample contains about 120,000 clones, under 95% of which appear only once. Sample: peripheral blood, taken 28 days after the second AZD1222 dose. The receptors here all came from an adult who received the AZD1222 COVID-19 vaccine.

In nucleotides, the CDR3 is TGTGCCAGCAGTGAATGGTATGAAGCTTTCTTT. This translates into CASSEWYEAFF. The chain recombines TRBV2 with TRBJ1-1; D unresolved. The CDR3 length is 11 residues. The V and J ends lost 2 bases and 7 bases respectively, with 5 bases between them. Germline CDR1 and CDR2: SNHLY and FYNNEI. The whole variable domain, filled in from reference TRBV2 and TRBJ1-1, reads EPEVTQTPSHQVTQMGQEVILRCVPISNHLYFYWYRQILGQKVEFLVSFYNNEISEKSEIFDDQFSVERPDGSNFTLKIRSTKLEDSAMYFCASSEWYEAFFGQGTRLTVV.

The rearrangement uses TRBV14 and TRBJ2-7, with 7 bases matching TRBD1. Trimming at V came to 4 bases and at J to 1 base, leaving 7 bases not matched to a gene. This CDR3 region has 15 residues. CDR1 is SGHDN, CDR2 FVKESK, per germline. DNA of the CDR3: TGTGCCAGCAGCCCTTACCCGGGACAGTCCTACGAGCAGTACTTC. As protein: CASSPYPGQSYEQYF.